Shown below are 10 T cell receptor beta chains from a single sample sequenced in a study of response to subunit inactivated influenza vaccine. TCRdb analysed the RT-PCR reads with MiXCR anew, one entry per CDR3 protein. The sample carries about 780,000 distinct CDR3 sequences, about 18% recorded once. The source was PBMCs from blood, collected 5 days after vaccination. The receptors come from a man aged 50-60 years who received an inactivated influenza vaccine.

There are a few counts of this clonotype. This chain links TRBV27 with TRBJ1-1; D gene unclear. Germline V gene lookup returns CDR1 MNHEY and CDR2 SMNVEV (reference sequence). V was clipped by 9 bases and J by 1 base, with 18 bases between them. This CDR3 has 15 residues. The CDR3 sequence: CASTSSVLGNTEAFF. The DNA for the CDR3 is TGTGCCAGTACCTCCTCGGTGTTGGGGAACACTGAAGCTTTCTTT.

V gene TRBV20-1 combines with J gene TRBJ2-3; D is uncertain. V was pared by 3 bases and J by 0 bases, with 7 bases between. CDR3 length: 13 amino acids. The germline gives CDR1 DFQATT, CDR2 SNEGSKA (reference sequence). CDR3 region: CSARIDSTDTQYF. The CDR3 nucleotides read TGCAGTGCTAGGATCGACAGCACAGATACGCAGTATTTT.

The chain employs TRBV5-1 and TRBJ2-7; D remains ambiguous. Per the germline V gene, CDR1 is SGHRS and CDR2 is YFSETQ. This CDR3 is 11 amino acids long. Deletions cut 7 bases from V and 6 bases from J, with 11 bases between. The CDR3 coding sequence is TGCGCCAGCGGGTTGGGCGGCGAGCAGTACTTC. Protein sequence: CASGLGGEQYF.

In this sample, this clonotype turned up a few times. The chain recombines TRBV12-3 or TRBV12-4 with TRBJ2-7; 10 positions match TRBD2. The CDR3 totals 15 residues. After removal of 4 bases from V and 7 bases from J, the junction contained 10 bases not matched to a gene. CDR3 sequence (DNA): TGTGCCAGCAGTTCGACTAGCGGGTCCCCTAGAGAGCAGTACTTC. It translates to CASSSTSGSPREQYF.

This clonotype turned up a few times. This CDR3 reads CASSQGFYQPQHF. CDR3 bases: TGTGCCAGCAGCCAAGGGTTCTATCAGCCCCAGCATTTT. The gene calls are TRBV3-1 and TRBJ1-5; D unresolved. Germline CDR1 and CDR2: LGHDT and YNNKEL (reference sequence). Trimming left V 1 base short and J 5 bases short, with 6 bases between. The CDR3 runs to 13 residues.

This clonotype has just a few counts. The chain links TRBV10-3 to TRBJ2-3; D gene ambiguous. Germline-derived CDR1 and CDR2 are ENHRY and SYGVKD. The V and J ends lost 4 bases and 0 bases respectively, with 8 bases between them. The CDR3 is made up of 14 amino acids. CDR3 sequence reads: CAISGRESTDTQYF. In DNA, the CDR3 is TGTGCCATCAGTGGTCGCGAGAGCACAGATACGCAGTATTTT.

The chain couples TRBV28 to TRBJ2-7; 10 positions match TRBD2. The J segment lost 6 bases and the V segment lost 6 bases, leaving 5 bases of the junction unmatched. There are 13 residues in the CDR3. Germline loops: CDR1 MDHEN, CDR2 SYDVKM. Here the CDR3 DNA reads TGTGCCAGCAGGGCAGCGGGAGGGTCCGAGCAGTACTTC. It yields the protein CASRAAGGSEQYF.

This clonotype was seen repeatedly, ten times or more. The J gene is TRBJ2-6, the V gene TRBV7-2, with D maybe TRBD2 (5 bases). CDR3 size: 17 residues. The V and J ends lost 3 bases and 4 bases respectively, with 16 bases between them. Germline V gene lookup returns CDR1 SGHTA and CDR2 FQGNSA. The CDR3 bases are TGTGCCAGCAGCTTGGGGTCGGGGTCAGGAGGGGCCAACGTCCTGACTTTC. Translated: CASSLGSGSGGANVLTF.

The chain employs TRBV9 and TRBJ2-7; D might be TRBD1 or TRBD2, each matching 6 bases. The CDR3 is 14 residues long. The V and J ends lost 3 bases and 6 bases respectively, with 16 bases between them. In germline, CDR1 is SGDLS, CDR2 YYNGEE. The CDR3 DNA sequence: TGTGCCAGCAGCGGCCGACAGGTCGGGGGCGAGCAGTACTTC. Protein product: CASSGRQVGGEQYF.

The chain has TRBV30 and TRBJ1-1; tentative D call: TRBD1 (6 bases). The germline V gene has CDR1 GTSNPN and CDR2 SVGIG (reference sequence). The CDR3 runs to 13 residues. V was shortened by 3 bases and J by 5 bases, with 13 bases between the two germline ends. The CDR3 loop is CAWRKQGGTEAFF. For the CDR3, the DNA is TGTGCCTGGAGGAAACAGGGTGGTACTGAAGCTTTCTTT.